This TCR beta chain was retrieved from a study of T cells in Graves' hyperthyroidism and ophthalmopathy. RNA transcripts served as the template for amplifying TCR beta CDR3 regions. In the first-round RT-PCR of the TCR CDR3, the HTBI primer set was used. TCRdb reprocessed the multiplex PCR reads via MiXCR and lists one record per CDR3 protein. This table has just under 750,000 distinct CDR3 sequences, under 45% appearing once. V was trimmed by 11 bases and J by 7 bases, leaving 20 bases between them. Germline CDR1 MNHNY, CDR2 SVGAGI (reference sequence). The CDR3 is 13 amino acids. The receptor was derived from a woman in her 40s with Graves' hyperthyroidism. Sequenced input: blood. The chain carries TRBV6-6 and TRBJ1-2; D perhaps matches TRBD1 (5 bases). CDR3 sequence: CAERTGAWGGYTF. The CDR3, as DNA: TGTGCCGAACGAACCGGGGCGTGGGGTGGCTACACCTTC.